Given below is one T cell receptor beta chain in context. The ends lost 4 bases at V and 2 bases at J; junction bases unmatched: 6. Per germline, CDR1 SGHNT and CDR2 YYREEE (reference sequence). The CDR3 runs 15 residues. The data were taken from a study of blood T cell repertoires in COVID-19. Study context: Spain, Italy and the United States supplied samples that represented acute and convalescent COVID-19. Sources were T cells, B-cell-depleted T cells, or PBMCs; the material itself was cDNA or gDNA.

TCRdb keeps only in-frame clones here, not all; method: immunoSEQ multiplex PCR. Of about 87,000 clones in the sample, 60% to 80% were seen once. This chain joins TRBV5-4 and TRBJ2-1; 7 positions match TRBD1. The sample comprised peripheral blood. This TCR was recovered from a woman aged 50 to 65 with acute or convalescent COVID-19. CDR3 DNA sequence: TGTGCCAGCAGCAAACAGGGGATGGCCTACAATGAGCAGTTCTTC. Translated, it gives CASSKQGMAYNEQFF.